This T cell receptor (beta chain) was documented in a study of CD8+CD57+ T cells in acquired aplastic anemia. Study-level background: The DNA of sorted CD4+ and CD8+ cells averaged 3.2 ug. As sequenced from healthy donors, CD4+ cells averaged roughly 10 million reads.

In the case of this clonotype: Antigen: not known. The CDR3 does not close with the conserved phenylalanine or tryptophan, likely indicating a read error. No DNA is shown, since the ends of the CDR3 on it are uncertain; the CDR3 is the one TCRdb lists.

The CDR3 is 16 amino acids long, termini counted. CDR1 is SGHTS and CDR2 is YDEGEE in the germline V gene. Study-level findings and limits: Patients did not significantly differ from controls in CD8+ Simpson's diversity. The number of CD8+ CDR3 sequences shared by patients and controls was roughly 30.

Using genomic DNA as the template, TCR beta VDJ and CDR3 profiling was carried out. TCRdb re-derived calls from the reads in MiXCR, one entry per CDR3 protein. This table holds about 420,000 distinct CDR3 sequences, around 72% found once. The source is a human donor in good health, serving as a control. The rearrangement links TRBV5-8 to TRBJ2-5; the table calls TRBD2, which could not be checked here. Material for sequencing was sorted CD4+, CD8+, or CD8+CD57+ T cells (not recorded which) from PBMCs. The CDR3 sequence: CASSFRGGAGRDPVLL.